Following are 24 T cell receptor beta chains from one sample sequenced in a study of PD-1 blockade in classical Hodgkin lymphoma. Sequenced by immunoSEQ multiplex PCR; TCRdb stores in-frame clones only, minus some. The table lists about 13,000 clones, about 82% of them singletons. The time point: cycle 4 day 1 (C4D1), after less than 7 weeks of nivolumab. Relapse after autologous stem cell transplantation occurred in every patient, and brentuximab vedotin exposure varied. The source material was peripheral blood mononuclear cells (PBMCs), sampled before the fourth cycle of nivolumab. These receptors were taken from a human donor with classical Hodgkin lymphoma.

The chain links TRBV7-8 to TRBJ2-7, with TRBD1 matching 8 bases. Trimming took 1 base from V and 2 from J; bases not matched to a gene: 16. Per the germline V gene, CDR1 is SGHVS and CDR2 is FQNEAQ. The CDR3 totals 19 residues. The CDR3 loop is CASSLEMVGGQGFTYEQYF. The CDR3 DNA reads as TGTGCCAGCAGCTTAGAAATGGTGGGAGGACAGGGATTTACCTACGAGCAGTACTTC.

Comments on this clone: Additional DNA sequences in this sample encode the identical CDR3. This sequence joins TRBV19 and TRBJ1-2, with 10 bases identical to TRBD1. This CDR3 region has 15 residues. Trimming took 4 bases from V and 4 from J; bases not matched to a gene: 6. The germline V gene encodes CDR1 LNHDA and CDR2 SQIVND (reference sequence). The CDR3 DNA is TGTGCCAGTAGTACCTGGGACAGGGGACGCTATGGCTACACCTTC. It specifies CASSTWDRGRYGYTF. Together with reference TRBV19 and TRBJ1-2, the CDR3 gives the full variable domain: DGGITQSPKYLFRKEGQNVTLSCEQNLNHDAMYWYRQDPGQGLRLIYYSQIVNDFQKGDIAEGYSVSREKKESFPLTVTSAQKNPTAFYLCASSTWDRGRYGYTFGSGTRLTVV.

V and J are TRBV5-1 and TRBJ2-2; 8 bases map to TRBD1. In germline, CDR1 is SGHRS, CDR2 YFSETQ. The CDR3 contains 14 residues. Trimming took 0 bases from V and 5 from J; bases not matched to a gene: 0. CDR3: CASSLGQGTGELFF. Here the CDR3 DNA reads TGCGCCAGCAGCTTGGGACAGGGGACCGGGGAGCTGTTTTTT.

V usage is TRBV11-2 and J usage is TRBJ2-1; D may be TRBD1 or TRBD2 (5 bases each). This CDR3 contains 15 residues. The V gene lost 2 bases and the J gene lost 8 bases, with 16 bases spanning the gap. Germline loops: CDR1 SGHAT, CDR2 FQNNGV. CDR3 sequence: CASSLSSSRGDEQFF. CDR3 nucleotide sequence: TGTGCCAGCAGCTTAAGTTCGTCCCGGGGCGATGAGCAGTTCTTC.

This chain links TRBV7-8 with TRBJ2-5, with D maybe TRBD1 (6 bases). The CDR3 consists of 15 residues. Deletions cut 5 bases from V and 1 base from J, with 14 bases between. Germline CDR1 reads SGHVS; CDR2 reads FQNEAQ. The CDR3 nucleotides read TGTGCCAGCAGCCATAAAAGGACAGCCCAAGAGACCCAGTACTTC. Protein product: CASSHKRTAQETQYF.

The rearrangement uses TRBV27 and TRBJ2-6; the match to TRBD1 covers 8 bases. The CDR3 sequence is 17 residues long. Germline trimming cut 3 bases from V and 3 bases from J; bases unmatched to any gene: 7. Per germline, CDR1 MNHEY and CDR2 SMNVEV (reference sequence). This CDR3 reads CASSFWQGAGGANVLTF. The CDR3 region has the DNA TGTGCCAGCAGTTTCTGGCAGGGGGCTGGTGGGGCCAACGTCCTGACTTTC.

This clone appeared once. This chain joins TRBV2 and TRBJ1-5, with D possibly being TRBD1 (5 bases). The CDR3 spans 15 residues. From germline, CDR1 is SNHLY and CDR2 FYNNEI. The ends were cut back, 1 base at V and 0 bases at J, with 7 bases in the middle. CDR3 coding DNA: TGTGCCAGCAGTGAAGACAGGAATAGCAATCAGCCCCAGCATTTT. Translating it yields CASSEDRNSNQPQHF.

This clone turned up a few times. CDR3 DNA: TGTGCCAGCAGCTTGGCAAGCGGGGGGGCTCGGAATGAGCAGTTCTTC. Translating it yields CASSLASGGARNEQFF. The V and J genes are TRBV5-5 and TRBJ2-1; 10 bases map to TRBD2. The CDR3 spans 16 residues. Germline V gene sequence: CDR1 SGHKS, CDR2 YYEKEE (reference sequence). Germline trimming cut 0 bases from V and 7 bases from J; bases unmatched to any gene: 7.

The V and J genes are TRBV19 and TRBJ2-5; D possibly corresponds to TRBD2 (5 bases). The CDR3 has 14 amino acids. Germline V gene sequence: CDR1 LNHDA, CDR2 SQIVND (reference sequence). V shed 6 bases and J shed 2 bases, with 13 bases lying between them. The CDR3 region has the DNA TGTGCCAGTAGCACCAGAGGACTTCAAGAGACCCAGTACTTC. This codes for CASSTRGLQETQYF. Based on the CDR3 plus reference TRBV19 and TRBJ2-5, the full variable domain is DGGITQSPKYLFRKEGQNVTLSCEQNLNHDAMYWYRQDPGQGLRLIYYSQIVNDFQKGDIAEGYSVSREKKESFPLTVTSAQKNPTAFYLCASSTRGLQETQYFGPGTRLLVL.

The V call is TRBV4-2, the J call TRBJ2-1; 12 bases are a match to TRBD2. Germline loops: CDR1 LGHNA, CDR2 YNFKEQ. V gave up 0 bases and J gave up 6 bases; unmatched junction bases: 3. This CDR3 comprises 16 residues. This CDR3 is CASSQDPSGGANEQFF. CDR3 DNA: TGTGCCAGCAGCCAAGACCCTAGCGGGGGGGCCAATGAGCAGTTCTTC.

The rearrangement links TRBV10-2 to TRBJ2-7; possibly TRBD2 for D (7 bases). Germline V gene lookup returns CDR1 WSHSY and CDR2 SAAADI. This CDR3 contains 16 residues. V lost 5 bases and J lost 6, with 23 bases in between. The chain's CDR3 is CASSLSGTSRFGEQYF. CDR3 DNA: TGCGCCAGCAGTCTAAGCGGGACATCTAGGTTTGGCGAGCAGTACTTC.

This rearrangement joins TRBV7-9 to TRBJ1-6, with 9 bases aligning to TRBD1. The junction had 8 bases not matched to a gene; V was cut back by 5 bases and J by 9 bases. The CDR3 is 15 amino acids. The germline gives CDR1 SEHNR, CDR2 FQNEAQ (reference sequence). CDR3 DNA: TGTGCCAGCAGCCAGACCGGGACAGGGTTTTCACCCCTCCACTTT. Translating gives CASSQTGTGFSPLHF.

The sample holds one count of this clone. This rearrangement joins TRBV7-9 to TRBJ2-5; D gene unclear. CDR1 and CDR2 from the germline V gene are SEHNR and FQNEAQ (reference sequence). Trimming took 5 bases from V and 3 from J, leaving 7 bases between them. This CDR3 is built from 12 residues. This CDR3 is CASSRLEETQYF. The CDR3 DNA sequence: TGTGCCAGCAGCAGGCTGGAAGAGACCCAGTACTTC.

V usage is TRBV6-5 and J usage is TRBJ2-1; TRBD2 is a possible D gene (7 bases). V lost 6 bases, J lost 5 bases, and 17 bases lay in between. This CDR3 region has 15 residues. Germline V gene lookup returns CDR1 MNHEY and CDR2 SVGAGI. This CDR3 is CASRRKAGTNNEQFF. CDR3 nucleotide sequence: TGTGCCAGCAGGAGAAAAGCGGGGACAAACAATGAGCAGTTCTTC.

The chain recombines TRBV4-1 with TRBJ2-2; the match to TRBD2 covers 12 bases. CDR3 size: 17 residues. The J segment lost 7 bases and the V segment lost 4 bases, leaving 10 bases of the junction unmatched. Germline loops: CDR1 MGHRA, CDR2 YSYEKL. The CDR3: CASSPRGLAGGSGELFF. For the CDR3, the DNA is TGCGCCAGCAGCCCCAGGGGGCTAGCGGGGGGGAGCGGGGAGCTGTTTTTT.

CDR3 loop: CASSSRQGTPNYGYTF. The CDR3 coding sequence is TGTGCCAGCAGTTCGAGACAGGGGACCCCTAACTATGGCTACACCTTC. The chain couples TRBV27 to TRBJ1-2, with 8 bases lining up with TRBD1. Germline V CDR1 and CDR2: MNHEY, SMNVEV (reference sequence). V trimming: 4 bases; J trimming: 0 bases; junction bases outside the gene matches: 7. CDR3 length equals 16 residues.

The chain joins TRBV2 to TRBJ1-3; no firm D call. CDR3 length: 15 amino acids. CDR1 is SNHLY, CDR2 FYNNEI, per germline. Trimming stripped 7 bases from V and 0 bases from J, with 13 bases between. The CDR3 sequence is CASNPGGISGNTIYF. CDR3 nucleotide sequence: TGTGCCAGCAACCCGGGAGGGATCTCTGGAAACACCATATATTTT.

J is TRBJ2-2 and V is TRBV4-1, with D uncertain. Germline CDR1 is MGHRA and CDR2 is YSYEKL. The CDR3 loop spans 15 amino acids. With 0 bases removed from V and 0 bases from J, the gap between germline ends came to 5 bases. The CDR3 region is CASSQDWANTGELFF. The CDR3, as DNA: TGCGCCAGCAGCCAAGACTGGGCGAACACCGGGGAGCTGTTTTTT.

V gene TRBV7-2 combines with J gene TRBJ2-2; D ambiguous. The V gene lost 1 base and the J gene lost 6 bases, with 3 bases spanning the gap. Germline assignment: CDR1 SGHTA and CDR2 FQGNSA. The CDR3 totals 12 residues. The CDR3 DNA follows: TGTGCCAGCAGCTTAGGGTCCGGGGAGCTGTTTTTT. The encoded protein is CASSLGSGELFF.

A single count supports this clone. This chain uses TRBV2 with TRBJ1-1; a weak D match, TRBD1 (5 bases). This CDR3 has 12 amino acids. V shed 6 bases and J shed 4 bases, with 9 bases lying between them. The germline CDR1 and CDR2 sequences are SNHLY and FYNNEI. CDR3 amino acids: CASSWRGTEAFF. CDR3 in DNA: TGTGCCAGCAGCTGGAGGGGCACTGAAGCTTTCTTT.

V gene TRBV29-1 combines with J gene TRBJ1-2; D is perhaps TRBD1 (6 bases). Per the germline V gene, CDR1 is SQVTM and CDR2 is ANQGSEA. The ends were cut back, 4 bases at V and 2 bases at J, with 14 bases in the middle. The CDR3 spans 14 residues. The CDR3 DNA follows: TGCAGCGTTGCGGGGGCCGCACAAAACTATGGCTACACCTTC. This gives the protein CSVAGAAQNYGYTF.

This chain joins TRBV28 and TRBJ2-5; TRBD2 agrees at 11 bases. V was pared by 6 bases and J by 6 bases, with 9 bases of the junction left unmatched. This CDR3 is built from 15 residues. The germline gives CDR1 MDHEN, CDR2 SYDVKM. The CDR3 DNA is TGTGCCAGCAGCCGGGCAGGGACTAGCGGCCAGACCCAGTACTTC. Its translation: CASSRAGTSGQTQYF.

The V call is TRBV19, the J call TRBJ1-1; tentative D call: TRBD1 (6 bases). CDR1 is LNHDA and CDR2 is SQIVND in the germline V gene (reference sequence). Trimming shortened V by 6 bases and J by 8 bases, and 16 bases separated the two germline ends. This CDR3 is 13 amino acids long. The CDR3 DNA follows: TGTGCCAGTAGAATAATAGGTGGGACAGAAGCTTTCTTT. It codes for CASRIIGGTEAFF.

The J gene is TRBJ2-3, the V gene TRBV2; D is undetermined. The V gene's germline CDR1 is SNHLY and CDR2 FYNNEI. V lost 7 bases and J 3 bases, leaving 20 bases between the germline ends. The CDR3 sequence is 16 residues long. CDR3 loop: CASIWRTVGSTDTQYF. The CDR3 DNA sequence: TGTGCCAGCATCTGGAGAACGGTGGGGTCAACAGATACGCAGTATTTT.